The 10 T cell receptor beta chains below come from one sample, sequenced in a study of OX40 agonist ivuxolimab in advanced cancers. Assay: immunoSEQ multiplex PCR; the TCRdb copy retains only in-frame clones and omits some. The sample shows about 96,000 clones, 80% to 95% of them seen only once. The sample was CD4+ or CD8+ T cells sorted from blood, taken in a trial of the OX40 agonist ivuxolimab. The receptor set was obtained from an adult with an advanced solid tumor such as melanoma, head and neck, liver or kidney cancer.

V usage is TRBV29-1 and J usage is TRBJ2-7; D possibly corresponds to TRBD2 (6 bases). The V gene lost 5 bases and the J gene lost 3 bases, with 17 bases spanning the gap. Germline V lookup: CDR1 SQVTM, CDR2 ANQGSEA. The CDR3 is made up of 14 amino acids. CDR3 DNA sequence: TGCAGCGTTACCGAGCGGGTTAGGGGCTACGAGCAGTACTTC. It encodes CSVTERVRGYEQYF.

The V call is TRBV28, the J call TRBJ1-2; no clear D. The CDR3 is made up of 14 amino acids. Germline CDR1 is MDHEN and CDR2 is SYDVKM. V was pared by 3 bases and J by 2 bases, with 10 bases between. The DNA for the CDR3 is TGTGCCAGCAGTTTTCCTGGCCCCAACTATGGCTACACCTTC. This translates into CASSFPGPNYGYTF.

The count of this clone is one. V is TRBV5-1 and J is TRBJ2-7; 8 nucleotides line up with TRBD1. V lost 2 bases and J lost 4; bases outside the gene matches: 5. Looked up from germline, CDR1 is SGHRS and CDR2 is YFSETQ. The CDR3 length is 14 residues. CDR3: CASSLRTGPYEQYF. CDR3 DNA: TGCGCCAGCAGCTTACGGACAGGGCCTTACGAGCAGTACTTC.

The chain uses TRBV5-5 and TRBJ1-2, with D possibly TRBD1 on 5 matching bases. This CDR3 contains 12 residues. Trimming left V 4 bases short and J 4 bases short, with 8 bases between. Germline V gene sequence: CDR1 SGHKS, CDR2 YYEKEE (reference sequence). The CDR3 nucleotides are TGTGCCAGCAGCGATGGGACCTATGGCTACACCTTC. This codes for CASSDGTYGYTF. The full variable domain, in which reference TRBV5-5 and TRBJ1-2 provide the parts outside the CDR3, is DAGVTQSPTHLIKTRGQQVTLRCSPISGHKSVSWYQQVLGQGPQFIFQYYEKEERGRGNFPDRFSARQFPNYSSELNVNALLLGDSALYLCASSDGTYGYTFGSGTRLTVV.

The chain combines TRBV5-1 with TRBJ2-7; no reliable D call. Germline assignment: CDR1 SGHRS and CDR2 YFSETQ. This CDR3 region has 17 residues. The ends were cut back, 4 bases at V and 0 bases at J, with 20 bases in the middle. The CDR3 protein is CASSRESGRPSSYEQYF. Written as DNA, the CDR3 is TGCGCCAGCAGCAGGGAATCAGGCAGGCCGAGCTCCTACGAGCAGTACTTC.

This clone was seen just once. The chain links TRBV6-5 to TRBJ1-1; D possibly corresponds to TRBD1 (5 bases). The V gene's germline CDR1 is MNHEY and CDR2 SVGAGI. This CDR3 comprises 15 residues. Trimming took 5 bases from V and 6 from J, leaving 19 bases between them. CDR3 coding DNA: TGTGCCAGCAGTATACGGCGGATGACGGGACCTGAAGCTTTCTTT. Amino acid sequence: CASSIRRMTGPEAFF.

This clone was counted between two and nine times. The chain is built from TRBV5-4 and TRBJ1-1; D unresolved. This CDR3 has 14 amino acids. V lost 0 bases, J lost 3 bases, and 9 bases lay in between. Germline V gene lookup returns CDR1 SGHNT and CDR2 YYREEE (reference sequence). CDR3 protein: CASSLAGAYTEAFF. The CDR3 DNA sequence: TGTGCCAGCAGCTTGGCAGGAGCGTACACTGAAGCTTTCTTT.

The chain employs TRBV5-1 and TRBJ2-7; unclear D gene. The CDR3 spans 14 residues. The germline gives CDR1 SGHRS, CDR2 YFSETQ. V lost 4 bases and J lost 3, with 14 bases in between. CDR3 nucleotide sequence: TGCGCCAGCAGCCAGCACTGGAACCTCTACGAGCAGTACTTC. This codes for CASSQHWNLYEQYF.

This chain links TRBV6-1 with TRBJ2-5; 8 nucleotides line up with TRBD2. V trimming: 11 bases; J trimming: 4 bases; junction bases outside the gene matches: 12. CDR1 MNHNS and CDR2 SASEGT come from the germline V gene. This CDR3 has 14 amino acids. Here the CDR3 DNA reads TGTGCCGTTCAGCGGGGCCGGGAGGGAGAGACCCAGTACTTC. Translation gives CAVQRGREGETQYF.

The rearrangement uses TRBV18 and TRBJ2-3; 11 bases are shared with TRBD1. The CDR3 totals 17 residues. The germline V gene encodes CDR1 KGHSH and CDR2 LQKENI. V shed 3 bases, J shed 1 base, and the junction held 6 bases outside the gene matches. This chain's CDR3 is CASSPEDRGRGTDTQYF. CDR3 DNA sequence: TGTGCCAGCTCACCGGAGGACAGGGGGCGCGGCACAGATACGCAGTATTTT.